The next 21 T cell receptor beta chains were all read from a single sample in a study of T-cell memory formation after mild COVID-19. TCRdb fed the 5' RACE reads into MiXCR, producing one record per CDR3 protein. This sample yields 150,000 to 200,000 distinct CDR3 sequences, of which under 20% are seen a single time; about 2.1% belongs to the top ten. Sequences were obtained from PBMCs or a T cell subset sorted from them (not recorded which). These TCRs come from an adult woman who had mild COVID-19 (a few samples of this study predate the infection). Cell type and time point are not known.

Concerning this clonotype itself: One junction end does not reproduce the germline sequence, and a read error may be involved. This rearrangement joins TRBV7-8 to TRBJ2-7, with TRBD1 as a possible D gene (6 bases). The CDR3 has 15 amino acids. In germline, CDR1 is SGHVS, CDR2 FQNEAQ. DNA for the CDR3: TGTGCCAGAAGCTTAACGACAGGCAAGGCCTACGAGCAGTACTTC. This codes for CARSLTTGKAYEQYF.

This clonotype was detected a few times. The chain joins TRBV6-1 to TRBJ1-4; TRBD1 agrees at 7 bases. The germline V gene encodes CDR1 MNHNS and CDR2 SASEGT. The CDR3 is 16 amino acids. Unmatched junction bases numbered 5, after V lost 4 bases and J lost 0 bases. This CDR3 reads CASSGQGTATNEKLFF. CDR3 coding DNA: TGTGCCAGCAGTGGACAGGGTACGGCAACTAATGAAAAACTGTTTTTT.

This clonotype was counted only a few times. The V and J genes are TRBV7-3 and TRBJ2-3; TRBD2 agrees at 13 bases. The junction had 14 bases not matched to a gene; V was cut back by 4 bases and J by 4 bases. Germline V lookup: CDR1 SGHTA, CDR2 FQGTGA. This CDR3 spans 19 amino acids. CDR3 bases: TGTGCCAGCAGCTCAGCCGGTAGGACTAGCGGGAGTAGTGCAGATACGCAGTATTTT. Protein: CASSSAGRTSGSSADTQYF.

This clonotype turned up a few times. The CDR3 DNA reads as TGTGCCAGCAGTTACTCAGGCCAAGCAGGACCTTCCTACAATGAGCAGTTCTTC. It specifies CASSYSGQAGPSYNEQFF. V gene TRBV6-5 combines with J gene TRBJ2-1; D is unclear. CDR3 length: 18 residues. From germline, CDR1 is MNHEY and CDR2 SVGAGI. V lost 0 bases and J 1 base, leaving 16 bases between the germline ends.

This clonotype was seen only a few times. As DNA, the CDR3 is TGTGCCAGCAGTCCTGGCCCTAGCTCCGGGGAGCTGTTTTTT. Amino acids: CASSPGPSSGELFF. The V gene is TRBV12-3 or TRBV12-4, the J gene TRBJ2-2; D is possibly TRBD2 (5 bases). V was cut by 5 bases and J by 6 bases, with 13 bases left in between. The CDR3 has 14 amino acids.

The V gene is TRBV7-6, the J gene TRBJ1-1, with D hard to call. Trimming removed 2 bases from V and 4 bases from J, with 14 bases in between. This CDR3 region has 15 residues. Per the germline V gene, CDR1 is SGHVS and CDR2 is FNYEAQ. The CDR3 coding sequence is TGTGCCAGCAGCTTAACGACCCTGGTTGGCACTGAAGCTTTCTTT. Its protein product is CASSLTTLVGTEAFF. Full variable domain (missing parts from reference TRBV7-6 and TRBJ1-1): GAGVSQSPRYKVTKRGQDVALRCDPISGHVSLYWYRQALGQGPEFLTYFNYEAQQDKSGLPNDRFSAERPEGSISTLTIQRTEQRDSAMYRCASSLTTLVGTEAFFGQGTRLTVV.

Many counts were recorded for this clonotype. The CDR3 sequence is CASSFESPTDTQYF. The CDR3 region has the DNA TGTGCCAGCAGTTTTGAATCCCCCACAGATACGCAGTATTTT. The V and J genes are TRBV12-3 or TRBV12-4 and TRBJ2-3, with D unresolved. The length of the CDR3 is 14 residues. Trimming removed 3 bases at V and 2 bases at J, with 9 bases between.

In DNA, the CDR3 is TGTGCCAGCAGTTTTTGGAGTAGCGCCGGGGAGCTGTTTTTT. Its protein is CASSFWSSAGELFF. V is TRBV7-2 and J is TRBJ2-2; D perhaps matches TRBD2 (5 bases). The V end lost 6 bases, the J end lost 6 bases, and 14 bases lay between the germline ends. Germline loops: CDR1 SGHTA, CDR2 FQGNSA. The CDR3 loop spans 14 amino acids.

There are a few counts of this clonotype. V usage is TRBV12-5 and J usage is TRBJ2-3, with 7 bases lining up with TRBD1. Germline trimming cut 1 base from V and 0 bases from J; bases unmatched to any gene: 1. CDR1 and CDR2 from the germline V gene are LGHNT and FRNRAP. The CDR3 has 15 residues. DNA of the CDR3: TGTGCTAGTGGTTTGGAGGGGGCTAGCACAGATACGCAGTATTTT. Translated: CASGLEGASTDTQYF.

This chain links TRBV5-1 with TRBJ2-3, with 8 bases identical to TRBD1. Unmatched junction bases numbered 6, after V lost 1 base and J lost 2 bases. CDR1 is SGHRS and CDR2 is YFSETQ in the germline V gene. CDR3 length: 16 amino acids. Here the CDR3 reads CASSLNSGGVTDTQYF. The CDR3 DNA follows: TGCGCCAGCAGCTTGAACTCAGGGGGCGTCACAGATACGCAGTATTTT. Looking up the rest from reference TRBV5-1 and TRBJ2-3 gives the full variable domain: KAGVTQTPRYLIKTRGQQVTLSCSPISGHRSVSWYQQTPGQGLQFLFEYFSETQRNKGNFPGRFSGRQFSNSRSEMNVSTLELGDSALYLCASSLNSGGVTDTQYFGPGTRLTVL.

The rearrangement links TRBV6-5 to TRBJ1-6; D perhaps matches TRBD1 (5 bases). This CDR3 has 16 amino acids. Germline CDR1 reads MNHEY; CDR2 reads SVGAGI. Trimming removed 3 bases at V and 9 bases at J, with 18 bases between. The CDR3 loop is CASSYAVQGNASPLHF. CDR3 nucleotide sequence: TGTGCCAGCAGTTATGCCGTCCAGGGAAACGCTTCACCCCTCCACTTT.

The chain combines TRBV5-7 with TRBJ1-4; unclear D gene. TRBV5-7 is flagged as an ORF with uncertain function. CDR3 length: 18 residues. V was shortened by 1 base and J by 1 base, with 17 bases between the two germline ends. CDR3 in DNA: TGTGCCAGCAGCTTGTTGCAATCTATCCGGGGAACTAATGAAAAACTGTTTTTT. Amino acid sequence: CASSLLQSIRGTNEKLFF.

The rearrangement joins TRBV12-3 or TRBV12-4 to TRBJ1-1; TRBD1 agrees at 7 bases. Trimming at V came to 6 bases and at J to 3 bases, leaving 4 bases not matched to a gene. The CDR3 loop spans 13 amino acids. The CDR3 DNA is TGTGCCAGCAGAAACAGGGGCGACACTGAAGCTTTCTTT. Translation: CASRNRGDTEAFF.

The chain links TRBV7-9 to TRBJ2-2; D is tentatively TRBD1 or TRBD2 (5 bases each). Germline V gene sequence: CDR1 SEHNR, CDR2 FQNEAQ (reference sequence). The length of the CDR3 is 15 residues. Trimming stripped 1 base from V and 3 bases from J, with 9 bases between. The CDR3: CASSLVGAYTGELFF. The CDR3 nucleotides are TGTGCCAGCAGCTTAGTCGGGGCGTACACCGGGGAGCTGTTTTTT.

The table lists this clonotype with a few counts. The chain couples TRBV7-6 to TRBJ2-1; weak D call: TRBD2 (5 bases). CDR3 size: 12 residues. From germline, CDR1 is SGHVS and CDR2 FNYEAQ. V was pared by 4 bases and J by 9 bases, with 10 bases between. The CDR3 protein is CASSWIAGEQFF. The CDR3 bases are TGTGCCAGCAGCTGGATCGCGGGTGAGCAGTTCTTC.

This clonotype was picked up many times. The genes are TRBV5-1 and TRBJ2-2, with 7 positions matching TRBD2. The junction had 6 bases not matched to a gene; V was cut back by 2 bases and J by 5 bases. The CDR3 totals 15 residues. Per germline, CDR1 SGHRS and CDR2 YFSETQ. The CDR3 bases are TGCGCCAGCAGCTTAAGCGGGATTGGAACCGGGGAGCTGTTTTTT. It is translated as CASSLSGIGTGELFF.

This rearrangement joins TRBV12-3 or TRBV12-4 to TRBJ2-5; the match to TRBD2 covers 13 bases. Trimming cost V 4 bases and J 2 bases; bases outside gene matches: 7. CDR3 length: 17 residues. CDR3 coding DNA: TGTGCCAGCAGTTCCCTGACTAGCGGGGGGTTACAAGAGACCCAGTACTTC. Translating it yields CASSSLTSGGLQETQYF.

This clonotype occurred a few times. This sequence joins TRBV7-3 and TRBJ2-1, with TRBD1 as a possible D gene (7 bases). The germline CDR1 and CDR2 sequences are SGHTA and FQGTGA. This CDR3 region has 16 residues. The V gene lost 3 bases and the J gene lost 0 bases, with 12 bases spanning the gap. The CDR3 loop is CASSLQGGSSYNEQFF. In nucleotides, the CDR3 is TGTGCCAGCAGCTTGCAGGGGGGTAGCTCCTACAATGAGCAGTTCTTC.

This clonotype was found a few times. The rearrangement links TRBV7-2 to TRBJ1-3; TRBD1 matches at 8 bases. CDR3 length: 16 residues. The trim removed 6 bases at V and 0 bases at J, leaving 7 bases unmatched. CDR1 SGHTA and CDR2 FQGNSA come from the germline V gene. The CDR3: CASRPQGEISGNTIYF. CDR3 DNA: TGTGCCAGCAGGCCACAGGGGGAAATCTCTGGAAACACCATATATTTT.

The chain carries TRBV20-1 and TRBJ1-1; the match to TRBD1 covers 9 bases. The trim removed 0 bases at V and 5 bases at J, leaving 7 bases unmatched. The CDR3 totals 15 residues. CDR1 and CDR2 (germline): DFQATT, SNEGSKA (reference sequence). This CDR3 reads CSARDSDRGWTEAFF. The DNA for the CDR3 is TGCAGTGCTAGAGATTCGGACAGGGGATGGACTGAAGCTTTCTTT.

This clonotype was observed a handful of times. The chain recombines TRBV12-3 or TRBV12-4 with TRBJ2-1; 8 bases line up with TRBD1. V lost 4 bases to trimming and J lost 7 bases; unmatched junction nucleotides: 6. The CDR3 extends over 14 amino acids. The CDR3 spells CASSSTGVGNEQFF. Here the CDR3 DNA reads TGTGCCAGCAGTTCGACAGGGGTGGGGAATGAGCAGTTCTTC.